This is a list of T cell receptor beta chains from one sample in a study of beta chain features in type 1 diabetes. This table comes from immunoSEQ multiplex PCR, and its TCRdb copy is limited to in-frame clones, with some not included. Altogether 900,000 or so clones are present, under 20% being singletons, with the ten largest covering about 0.025%. Material for sequencing was naive CD4+ T cells from blood. Receptors originate from a woman in her late teens or twenties in good health. Both conserved end residues are part of each CDR3. The D gene is left open where the match is weak. Where a row states a size, it is once, few, many or the class of an expanded clone; other rows omit it.

v_gene	d_gene	j_gene	len	abundance	CDR3nt	CDR3aa
TRBV5-1	NA	TRBJ1-5	15	few	TGCGCCAGCAGCCCGAGTGTGGGCGCCGGTCAGCCCCAGCATTTT	CASSPSVGAGQPQHF
TRBV6-6	NA	TRBJ2-7	14	NA	TGTGCCAGCAGTTGGGGGGAGCTTTCCTACGAGCAGTACTTC	CASSWGELSYEQYF
TRBV28	TRBD2	TRBJ2-7	15	few	TGTGCCAGCAACCAAGGTTCTAGCGGAAAATACGAGCAGTACTTC	CASNQGSSGKYEQYF
TRBV5-4	NA	TRBJ2-7	14	few	TGTGCCAGCAGCTTGGCTGGTGTCACCTACGAGCAGTACTTC	CASSLAGVTYEQYF
TRBV11-2	NA	TRBJ1-2	15	few	TGTGCCAGCAGCTTTCGCAGAAGTAATAACTATGGCTACACCTTC	CASSFRRSNNYGYTF
TRBV28	NA	TRBJ2-3	13	NA	TGTGCCAGCAGTTTATCGGGGGCAGATACGCAGTATTTT	CASSLSGADTQYF
TRBV13	TRBD2	TRBJ2-3	22	few	TGTGCCAGCAGCACTAGCAGTCCGGGGCTAGCGGGAGCGAATGGGGACACAGATACGCAGTATTTT	CASSTSSPGLAGANGDTDTQYF
TRBV28	TRBD2	TRBJ2-1	15	NA	TGTGCCAGCAGTCAAGCGGGAGGGCCTTCAAATGAGCAGTTCTTC	CASSQAGGPSNEQFF
TRBV28	TRBD2	TRBJ2-1	15	NA	TGTGCCAGCAGTTTCTCTAGCGGGGCCTACAATGAGCAGTTCTTC	CASSFSSGAYNEQFF
TRBV28	NA	TRBJ2-1	14	NA	TGTGCCAGCAGTTTGGAGAGGTCCTACAATGAGCAGTTCTTC	CASSLERSYNEQFF
TRBV6-6	NA	TRBJ1-2	15	few	TGTGCCAGCAGTTTCCGCCCTCCGGGACTCTATGGCTACACCTTC	CASSFRPPGLYGYTF
TRBV6-5	NA	TRBJ1-5	15	NA	TGTGCCAGCAGTCCCTCAGCTTATAGCAATCAGCCCCAGCATTTT	CASSPSAYSNQPQHF
TRBV4-2	NA	TRBJ2-3	17	NA	TGTGCCAGCAGCCAATTTGGAGGAGGGCCGGGCACAGATACGCAGTATTTT	CASSQFGGGPGTDTQYF
TRBV28	NA	TRBJ1-2	15	NA	TGTGCCAGCAGTGTTCCGGGACATCCCAACTATGGCTACACCTTC	CASSVPGHPNYGYTF
TRBV19	TRBD1	TRBJ2-5	13	few	TGTGCCAGTAGTATAAACAGGGGAGAGACCCAGTACTTC	CASSINRGETQYF
TRBV5-1	NA	TRBJ2-3	12	few	TGCGCCAGCAGCTTGGTATCCGATACGCAGTATTTT	CASSLVSDTQYF
TRBV14	NA	TRBJ2-3	15	few	TGTGCCAGCAGCCCCGTCCGGGGCCTCTCAGATACGCAGTATTTT	CASSPVRGLSDTQYF
TRBV6-6	TRBD2	TRBJ2-7	16	few	TGTGCCAGCGGAATTTTCAGACTAGCATTTTCCTACGAGCAGTACTTC	CASGIFRLAFSYEQYF
TRBV2	NA	TRBJ2-7	14	few	TGTGCCAGCAGTTTAGCGGAAAGCTCCTACGAGCAGTACTTC	CASSLAESSYEQYF
TRBV29-1	TRBD1	TRBJ2-2	13	NA	TGCAGCATACATACAGGGGCCGCCGGGGAGCTGTTTTTT	CSIHTGAAGELFF
TRBV14	NA	TRBJ1-1	12	many	TGTGCCAGCAGCCAAGGTATCACTGAAGCTTTCTTT	CASSQGITEAFF
TRBV5-4	NA	TRBJ2-1	15	NA	TGTGCCAGCAGCTTGGTGGGCCCTTCCTACAATGAGCAGTTCTTC	CASSLVGPSYNEQFF
TRBV7-2	NA	TRBJ2-1	14	few	TGTGCCAGCAGTACTTCCGGGACCAACAATGAGCAGTTCTTC	CASSTSGTNNEQFF
TRBV29-1	NA	TRBJ2-3	12	NA	TGCAGCGTTGACTCTGGCACAGATACGCAGTATTTT	CSVDSGTDTQYF
TRBV5-1	TRBD2	TRBJ2-4	17	NA	TGCGCCAGCAGCACCTATGGGGCTAGCGGAGCCAAAAACATTCAGTACTTC	CASSTYGASGAKNIQYF
TRBV7-2	TRBD1	TRBJ1-2	16	NA	TGTGCCAGCAGCTTAGTGTCGGACAGGGGTGACTATGGCTACACCTTC	CASSLVSDRGDYGYTF
TRBV18	NA	TRBJ1-2	13	NA	TGTGCCAGCTCACCTGATCGAGGCTATGGCTACACCTTC	CASSPDRGYGYTF
TRBV7-2	NA	TRBJ2-7	12	NA	TGTGCCAGCAGGACGAGCTCCTACGAGCAGTACTTC	CASRTSSYEQYF
TRBV27	TRBD1	TRBJ2-7	12	NA	TGTGCCAGCAGTTACAGGGGCGACGAGCAGTACTTC	CASSYRGDEQYF
TRBV7-2	TRBD2	TRBJ2-1	16	few	TGTGCCAGCAGTACTAGCGGGCATTTTTTTGGGAATGAGCAGTTCTTC	CASSTSGHFFGNEQFF